The present T cell receptor (beta chain) was sequenced within a study of cytotoxic CD8 clonotypes in ibrutinib-treated CLL. Overall study context: Among responders, some 25 were partial and 2 complete; after median approximately six years, 14 stayed remitted and 12 progressed.

Method: immunoSEQ multiplex PCR; TCRdb's copy keeps in-frame clones and lacks some. The sample yields around 50,000 clones, around 60% seen once. Germline V gives CDR1 MNHEY, CDR2 SMNVEV (reference sequence). This CDR3 has 14 amino acids. V dropped 6 bases and J dropped 7 bases, with 16 bases sitting between them. On this clone itself: The antigen remains undetermined.

General study results and limits: Exceeding age-matched healthy donors, baseline clonality also tracked the counts of circulating CD8+ T cells.

Approximately 2 micrograms of genomic DNA came from cryopreserved PBMCs for TCR beta libraries. The input for sequencing was PBMCs, taken after 24 months of ibrutinib treatment. The receptor's source is a human donor with chronic lymphocytic leukemia. The chain couples TRBV27 to TRBJ1-5; D might be TRBD1 (5 bases). This CDR3 reads CASSLGRLRQPQHF. The CDR3 DNA is TGTGCCAGCAGCCTGGGACGTCTCCGGCAGCCCCAGCATTTT.